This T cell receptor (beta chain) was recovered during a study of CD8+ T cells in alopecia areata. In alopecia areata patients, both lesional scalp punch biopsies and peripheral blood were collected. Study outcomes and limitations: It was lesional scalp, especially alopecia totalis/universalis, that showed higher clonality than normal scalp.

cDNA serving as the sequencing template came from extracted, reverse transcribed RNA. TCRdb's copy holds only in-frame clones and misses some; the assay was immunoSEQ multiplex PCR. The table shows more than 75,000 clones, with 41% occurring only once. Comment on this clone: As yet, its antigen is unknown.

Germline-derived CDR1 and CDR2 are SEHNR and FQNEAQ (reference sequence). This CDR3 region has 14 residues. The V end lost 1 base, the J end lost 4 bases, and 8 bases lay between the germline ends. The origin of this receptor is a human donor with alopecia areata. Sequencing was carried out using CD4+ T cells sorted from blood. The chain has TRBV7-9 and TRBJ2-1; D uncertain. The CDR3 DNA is TGTGCCAGCAGCTTAGGTCAGATATACAATGAGCAGTTCTTC. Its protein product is CASSLGQIYNEQFF.